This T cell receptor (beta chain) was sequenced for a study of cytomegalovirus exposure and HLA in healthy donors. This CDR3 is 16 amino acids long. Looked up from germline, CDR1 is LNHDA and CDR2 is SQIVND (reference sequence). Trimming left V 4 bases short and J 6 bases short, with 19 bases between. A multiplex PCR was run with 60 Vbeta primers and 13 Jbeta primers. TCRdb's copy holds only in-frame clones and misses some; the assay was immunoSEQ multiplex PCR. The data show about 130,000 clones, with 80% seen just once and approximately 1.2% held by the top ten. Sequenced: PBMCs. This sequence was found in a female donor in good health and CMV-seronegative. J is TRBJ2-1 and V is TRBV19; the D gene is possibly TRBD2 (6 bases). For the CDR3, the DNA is TGTGCCAGTAGTAAACGCGGACCGAGGCGGGGCAATGAGCAGTTCTTC. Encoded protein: CASSKRGPRRGNEQFF.